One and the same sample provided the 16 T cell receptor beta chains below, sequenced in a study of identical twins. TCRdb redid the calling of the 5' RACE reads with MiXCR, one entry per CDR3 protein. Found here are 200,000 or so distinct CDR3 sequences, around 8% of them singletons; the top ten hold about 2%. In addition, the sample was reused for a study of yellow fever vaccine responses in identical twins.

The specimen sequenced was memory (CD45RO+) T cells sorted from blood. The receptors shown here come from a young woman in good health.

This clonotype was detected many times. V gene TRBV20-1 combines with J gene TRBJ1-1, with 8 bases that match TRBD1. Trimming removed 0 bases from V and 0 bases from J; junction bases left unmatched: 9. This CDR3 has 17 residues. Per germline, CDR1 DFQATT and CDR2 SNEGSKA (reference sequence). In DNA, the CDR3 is TGCAGTGCTAGAGACCCTGGGACAGGAAGCTTGAACACTGAAGCTTTCTTT. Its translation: CSARDPGTGSLNTEAFF.

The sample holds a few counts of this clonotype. The CDR3, as DNA: TGTGCCAGCTCCGGAGATATGAACACTGAAGCTTTCTTT. Amino acid sequence: CASSGDMNTEAFF. The chain employs TRBV9 and TRBJ1-1; D ambiguous. The CDR3 has 13 amino acids. Trimming left V 7 bases short and J 0 bases short, with 10 bases between. Germline CDR1 SGDLS, CDR2 YYNGEE.

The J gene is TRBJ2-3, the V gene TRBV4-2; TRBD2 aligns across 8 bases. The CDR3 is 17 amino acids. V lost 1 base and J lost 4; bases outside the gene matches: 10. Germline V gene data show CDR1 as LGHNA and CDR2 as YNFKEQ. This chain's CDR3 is CASSQVLSSGMADTQYF. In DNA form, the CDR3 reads TGTGCCAGCAGCCAAGTCCTCAGTAGCGGGATGGCAGATACGCAGTATTTT.

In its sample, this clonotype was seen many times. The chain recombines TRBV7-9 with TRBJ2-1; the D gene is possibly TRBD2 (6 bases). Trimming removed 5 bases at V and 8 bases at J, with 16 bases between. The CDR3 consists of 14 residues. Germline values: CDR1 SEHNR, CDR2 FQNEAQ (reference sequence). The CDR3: CASSPPAGIHEQFF. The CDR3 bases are TGTGCCAGCAGCCCCCCGGCGGGGATCCATGAGCAGTTCTTC.

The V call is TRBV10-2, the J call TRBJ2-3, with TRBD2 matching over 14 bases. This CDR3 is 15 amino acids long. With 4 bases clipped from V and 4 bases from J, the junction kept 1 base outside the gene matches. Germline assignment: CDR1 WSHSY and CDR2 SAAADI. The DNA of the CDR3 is TGCGCCAGCAGTGTGACTAGCGGGAGGGCAGATACGCAGTATTTT. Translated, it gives CASSVTSGRADTQYF.

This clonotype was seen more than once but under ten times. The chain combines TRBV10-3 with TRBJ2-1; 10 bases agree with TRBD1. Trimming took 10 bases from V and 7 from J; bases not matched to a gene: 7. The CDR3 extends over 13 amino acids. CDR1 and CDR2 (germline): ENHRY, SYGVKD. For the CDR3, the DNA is TGTGCCACCCGAGGGACAGGGGTAAATGAGCAGTTCTTC. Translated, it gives CATRGTGVNEQFF.

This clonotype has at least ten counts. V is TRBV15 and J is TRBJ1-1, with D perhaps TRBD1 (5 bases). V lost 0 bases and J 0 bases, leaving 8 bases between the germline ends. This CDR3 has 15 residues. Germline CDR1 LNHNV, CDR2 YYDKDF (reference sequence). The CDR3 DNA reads TGTGCCACCAGCAGAGATTACAGGATGAACACTGAAGCTTTCTTT. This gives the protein CATSRDYRMNTEAFF.

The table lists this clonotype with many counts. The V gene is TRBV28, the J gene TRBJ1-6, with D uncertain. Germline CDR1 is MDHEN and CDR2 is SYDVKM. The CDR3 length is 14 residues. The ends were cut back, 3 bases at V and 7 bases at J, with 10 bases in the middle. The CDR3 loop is CASSLNVGNSPLHF. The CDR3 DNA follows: TGTGCCAGCAGTTTGAATGTGGGGAATTCACCCCTCCACTTT.

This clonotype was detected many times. CDR3 region: CSAETLRQGDIQYF. The CDR3 DNA reads TGCAGTGCTGAGACCCTGAGGCAGGGTGACATTCAGTACTTC. This chain uses TRBV20-1 with TRBJ2-4, with D tentatively TRBD1 (5 bases). Trimming removed 5 bases at V and 8 bases at J, with 19 bases between. Germline lookup yields CDR1 DFQATT and CDR2 SNEGSKA (reference sequence). The CDR3 is 14 amino acids.

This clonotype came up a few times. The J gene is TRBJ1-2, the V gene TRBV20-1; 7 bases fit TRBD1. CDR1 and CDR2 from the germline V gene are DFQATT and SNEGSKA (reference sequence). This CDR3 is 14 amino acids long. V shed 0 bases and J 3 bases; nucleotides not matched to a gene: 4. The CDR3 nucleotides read TGCAGTGCTAGAGATATAGGGGGCGACTATGGCTACACCTTC. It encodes CSARDIGGDYGYTF.

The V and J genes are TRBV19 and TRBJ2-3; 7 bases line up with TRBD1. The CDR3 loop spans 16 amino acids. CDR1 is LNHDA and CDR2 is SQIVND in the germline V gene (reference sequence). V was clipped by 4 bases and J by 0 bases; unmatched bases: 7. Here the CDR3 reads CASSTRQGSSTDTQYF. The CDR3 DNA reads TGTGCCAGTAGTACACGACAGGGATCTAGCACAGATACGCAGTATTTT. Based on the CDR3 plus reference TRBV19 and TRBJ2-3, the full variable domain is DGGITQSPKYLFRKEGQNVTLSCEQNLNHDAMYWYRQDPGQGLRLIYYSQIVNDFQKGDIAEGYSVSREKKESFPLTVTSAQKNPTAFYLCASSTRQGSSTDTQYFGPGTRLTVL.

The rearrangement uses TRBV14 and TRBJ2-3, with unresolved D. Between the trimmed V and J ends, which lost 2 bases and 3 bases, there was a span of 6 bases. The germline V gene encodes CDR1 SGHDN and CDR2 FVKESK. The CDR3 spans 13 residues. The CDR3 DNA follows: TGTGCCAGCAGCCAAAGGCTGACAGATACGCAGTATTTT. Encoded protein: CASSQRLTDTQYF.

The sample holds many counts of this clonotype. CDR3 region: CASSLGGESLYEQYF. The CDR3 nucleotides read TGTGCCAGCAGTTTAGGTGGAGAGAGCCTCTACGAGCAGTACTTC. This chain joins TRBV12-3 or TRBV12-4 and TRBJ2-7; no definite D call. Trimming removed 1 base at V and 3 bases at J, with 13 bases between. The CDR3 extends over 15 amino acids.

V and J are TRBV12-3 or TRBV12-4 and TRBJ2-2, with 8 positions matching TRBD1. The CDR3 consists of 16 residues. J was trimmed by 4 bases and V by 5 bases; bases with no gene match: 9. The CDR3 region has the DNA TGTGCCAGCAGTCTAAGGACAGGGCGAGGCACCGGGGAGCTGTTTTTT. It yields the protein CASSLRTGRGTGELFF.

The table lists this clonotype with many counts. CDR3: CASSYSLEGNEQFF. CDR3 sequence (DNA): TGTGCCAGCAGTTACTCGCTAGAGGGCAATGAGCAGTTCTTC. The chain links TRBV6-2 or TRBV6-3 to TRBJ2-1, with TRBD2 as a possible D gene (5 bases). Germline lookup yields CDR1 MNHEY and CDR2 SVGEGT. The CDR3 sequence is 14 residues long. With 0 bases removed from V and 6 bases from J, the gap between germline ends came to 9 bases.

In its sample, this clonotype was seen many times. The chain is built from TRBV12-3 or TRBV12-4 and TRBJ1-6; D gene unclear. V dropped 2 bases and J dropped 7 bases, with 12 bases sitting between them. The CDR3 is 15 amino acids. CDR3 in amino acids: CASSLNNSPNSPLHF. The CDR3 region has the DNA TGTGCCAGCAGTTTAAATAACAGCCCCAATTCACCCCTCCACTTT.